This T cell receptor beta chain emerged from a study of blood T cells in healthy people across ages. A J-beta primer mix and a sample-barcoded 5' primer were used in a second PCR of about 7 to 12 cycles. Tagging of each cDNA molecule was performed by a template-switch adaptor with 12 random nucleotides. TCRdb processed the 5' RACE reads anew with MiXCR; each CDR3 protein has one entry. The sample includes roughly 1,500,000 distinct CDR3 sequences, around 39% of them seen just once. This clonotype was observed a handful of times. The V gene's germline CDR1 is MNHNS and CDR2 SASEGT. V was pared by 6 bases and J by 0 bases, with 8 bases of the junction left unmatched. This CDR3 spans 15 amino acids.

The chain employs TRBV6-1 and TRBJ2-7, with 7 bases fitting TRBD2. Material for sequencing was blood. The TCR originated in a woman between 18 and 29 years old in good health. The CDR3 DNA follows: TGTGCCAGCAGCTTTAGCGGGCCACCCTCCTACGAGCAGTACTTC. Its protein is CASSFSGPPSYEQYF.